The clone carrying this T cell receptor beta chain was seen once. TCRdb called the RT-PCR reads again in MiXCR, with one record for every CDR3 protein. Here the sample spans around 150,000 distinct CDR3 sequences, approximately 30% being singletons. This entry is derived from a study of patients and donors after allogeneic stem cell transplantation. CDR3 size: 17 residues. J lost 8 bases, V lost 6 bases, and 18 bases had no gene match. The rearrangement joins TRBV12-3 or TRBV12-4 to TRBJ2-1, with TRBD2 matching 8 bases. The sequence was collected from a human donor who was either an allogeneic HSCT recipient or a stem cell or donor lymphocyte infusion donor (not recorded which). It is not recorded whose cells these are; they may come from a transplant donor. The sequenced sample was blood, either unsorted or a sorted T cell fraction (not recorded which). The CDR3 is CASSRPGTRDPNDEQFF. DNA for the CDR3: TGTGCCAGCAGCCGACCCGGGACTAGAGACCCAAATGATGAGCAGTTCTTC.